Only a few counts were recorded for the clone carrying this T cell receptor beta chain. What it binds is not known. Other nucleotide sequences in the sample specify the same CDR3. The data were taken from a study of beta chain features in type 1 diabetes. The length of the CDR3 is 13 residues. V was clipped by 0 bases and J by 5 bases, with 6 bases between them. Germline V CDR1 and CDR2: LGHNA, YSLEER. Reverse transcribing all isolated RNA meant expressed TCRB transcripts were sequenced. Measured with immunoSEQ multiplex PCR; TCRdb has only the in-frame clones, and not every one. The sample has hundreds of thousands of clones; over 9.5% are singletons. Study-level findings and limits: Patients with type 1 diabetes carried fewer insertions and had more deletions at their VDJ junctions.

Sequenced input: naive CD4+ T cells from blood. This TCR derives from a woman younger than 35 in good health. The rearrangement uses TRBV4-3 and TRBJ2-3; D possibly corresponds to TRBD2 (5 bases). The CDR3: CASSQEAGDTQYF. The CDR3 bases are TGCGCCAGCAGCCAAGAGGCGGGAGATACGCAGTATTTT.